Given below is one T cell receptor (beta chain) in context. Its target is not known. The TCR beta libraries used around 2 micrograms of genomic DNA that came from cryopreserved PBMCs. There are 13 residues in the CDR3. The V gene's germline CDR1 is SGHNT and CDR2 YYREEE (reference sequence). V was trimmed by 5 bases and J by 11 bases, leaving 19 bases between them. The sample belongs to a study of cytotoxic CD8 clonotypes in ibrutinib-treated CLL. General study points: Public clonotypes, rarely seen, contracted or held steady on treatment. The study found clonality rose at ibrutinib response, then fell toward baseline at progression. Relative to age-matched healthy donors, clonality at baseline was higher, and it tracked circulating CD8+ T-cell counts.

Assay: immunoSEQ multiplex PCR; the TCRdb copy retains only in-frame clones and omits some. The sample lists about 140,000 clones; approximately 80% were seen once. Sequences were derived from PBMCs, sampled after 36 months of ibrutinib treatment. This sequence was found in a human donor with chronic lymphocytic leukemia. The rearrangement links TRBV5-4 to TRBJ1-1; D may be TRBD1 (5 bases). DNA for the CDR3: TGTGCCAGCAGAAATCCCGGGACCGTGGATGCTTTCTTT. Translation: CASRNPGTVDAFF. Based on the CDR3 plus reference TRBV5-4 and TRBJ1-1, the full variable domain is ETGVTQSPTHLIKTRGQQVTLRCSSQSGHNTVSWYQQALGQGPQFIFQYYREEENGRGNFPPRFSGLQFPNYSSELNVNALELDDSALYLCASRNPGTVDAFFGQGTRLTVV.